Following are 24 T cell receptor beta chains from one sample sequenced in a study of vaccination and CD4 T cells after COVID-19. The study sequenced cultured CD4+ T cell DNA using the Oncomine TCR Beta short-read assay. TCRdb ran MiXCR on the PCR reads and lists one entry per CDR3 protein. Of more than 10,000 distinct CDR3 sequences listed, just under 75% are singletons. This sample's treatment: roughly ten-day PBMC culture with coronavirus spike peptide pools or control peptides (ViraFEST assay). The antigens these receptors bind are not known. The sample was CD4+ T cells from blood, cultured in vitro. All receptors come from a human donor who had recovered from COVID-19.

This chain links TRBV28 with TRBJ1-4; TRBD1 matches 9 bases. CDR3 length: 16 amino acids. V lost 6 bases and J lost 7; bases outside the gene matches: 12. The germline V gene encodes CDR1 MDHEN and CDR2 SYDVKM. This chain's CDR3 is CASRPHRTGGREKLFF. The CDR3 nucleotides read TGTGCCAGCAGGCCTCACCGTACAGGGGGCCGTGAAAAACTGTTTTTT.

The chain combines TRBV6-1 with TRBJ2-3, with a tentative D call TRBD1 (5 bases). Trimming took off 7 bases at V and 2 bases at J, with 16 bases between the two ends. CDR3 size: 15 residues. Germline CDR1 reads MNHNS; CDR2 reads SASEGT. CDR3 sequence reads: CASNGRQTPTDTQYF. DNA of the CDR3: TGTGCCAGCAACGGAAGACAGACACCCACAGATACGCAGTATTTT.

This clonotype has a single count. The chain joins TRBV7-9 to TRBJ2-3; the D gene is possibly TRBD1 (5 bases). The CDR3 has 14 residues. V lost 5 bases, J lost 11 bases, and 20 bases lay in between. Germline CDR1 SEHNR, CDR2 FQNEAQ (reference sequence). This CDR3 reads CASSASGSLMVQYF. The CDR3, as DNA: TGTGCCAGCAGCGCCTCAGGGTCCCTGATGGTGCAGTATTTT. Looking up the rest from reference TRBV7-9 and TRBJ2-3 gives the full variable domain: DTGVSQNPRHKITKRGQNVTFRCDPISEHNRLYWYRQTLGQGPEFLTYFQNEAQLEKSRLLSDRFSAERPKGSFSTLEIQRTEQGDSAMYLCASSASGSLMVQYFGPGTRLTVL.

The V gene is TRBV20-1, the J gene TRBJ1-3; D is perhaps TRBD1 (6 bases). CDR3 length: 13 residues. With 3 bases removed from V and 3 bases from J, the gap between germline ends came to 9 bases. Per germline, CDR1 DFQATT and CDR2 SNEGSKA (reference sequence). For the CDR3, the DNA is TGCAGTGCTAGGAAGGGGGATGGAAACACCATATATTTT. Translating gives CSARKGDGNTIYF.

CDR3 in amino acids: CSAPNRGSYEQYF. Here the CDR3 DNA reads TGCAGTGCTCCTAACAGGGGTTCCTACGAGCAGTACTTC. The rearrangement joins TRBV20-1 to TRBJ2-7; 7 nucleotides align to TRBD1. CDR3 length: 13 residues. The junction had 5 bases not matched to a gene; V was cut back by 5 bases and J by 1 base. CDR1 is DFQATT and CDR2 is SNEGSKA in the germline V gene (reference sequence).

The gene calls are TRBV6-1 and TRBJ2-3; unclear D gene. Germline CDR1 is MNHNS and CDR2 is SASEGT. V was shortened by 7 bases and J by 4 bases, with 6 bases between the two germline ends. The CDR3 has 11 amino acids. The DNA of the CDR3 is TGTGCCAGCATCGGCGCAGATACGCAGTATTTT. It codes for CASIGADTQYF.

This chain's CDR3 is CASSLEGDYGYTF. In DNA form, the CDR3 reads TGTGCCAGCAGCTTAGAGGGGGACTATGGCTACACCTTC. The chain recombines TRBV11-2 with TRBJ1-2, with D possibly matching TRBD1 (5 bases). The CDR3 runs to 13 residues. From germline, CDR1 is SGHAT and CDR2 FQNNGV. Between the trimmed V and J ends, which lost 0 bases and 3 bases, there was a span of 5 bases.

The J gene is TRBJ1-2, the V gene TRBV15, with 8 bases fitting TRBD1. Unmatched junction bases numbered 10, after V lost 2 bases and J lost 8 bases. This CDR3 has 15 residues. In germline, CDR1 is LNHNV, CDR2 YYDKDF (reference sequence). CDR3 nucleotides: TGTGCCACCAGCAGACTTGATCAGGGGGCCCAAGGCTACACCTTC. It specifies CATSRLDQGAQGYTF.

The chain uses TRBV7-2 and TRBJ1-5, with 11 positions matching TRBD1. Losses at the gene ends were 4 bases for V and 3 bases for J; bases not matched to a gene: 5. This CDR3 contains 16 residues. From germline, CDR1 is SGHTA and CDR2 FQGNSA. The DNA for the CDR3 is TGTGCCAGCAGCTACCAGGACAGGGGGCCCAATCAGCCCCAGCATTTT. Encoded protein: CASSYQDRGPNQPQHF.

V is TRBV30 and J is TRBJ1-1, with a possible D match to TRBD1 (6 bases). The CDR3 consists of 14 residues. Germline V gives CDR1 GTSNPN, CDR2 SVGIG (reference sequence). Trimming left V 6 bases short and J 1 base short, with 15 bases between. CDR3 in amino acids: CACCWGGRNTEAFF. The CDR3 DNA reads TGTGCCTGCTGTTGGGGGGGGCGGAACACTGAAGCTTTCTTT.

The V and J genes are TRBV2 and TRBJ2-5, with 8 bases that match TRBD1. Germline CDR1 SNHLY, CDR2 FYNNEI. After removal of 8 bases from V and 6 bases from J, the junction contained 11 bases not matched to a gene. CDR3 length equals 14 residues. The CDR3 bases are TGTGCCAGCGTCGGGACAGGACCCGGGAAGACCCAGTACTTC. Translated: CASVGTGPGKTQYF.

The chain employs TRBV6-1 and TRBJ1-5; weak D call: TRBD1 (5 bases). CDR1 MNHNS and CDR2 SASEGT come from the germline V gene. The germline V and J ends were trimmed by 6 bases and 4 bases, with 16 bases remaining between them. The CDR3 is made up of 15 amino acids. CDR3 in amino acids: CASRKTQELNQPQHF. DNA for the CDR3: TGTGCCAGCAGGAAGACACAGGAGTTAAATCAGCCCCAGCATTTT.

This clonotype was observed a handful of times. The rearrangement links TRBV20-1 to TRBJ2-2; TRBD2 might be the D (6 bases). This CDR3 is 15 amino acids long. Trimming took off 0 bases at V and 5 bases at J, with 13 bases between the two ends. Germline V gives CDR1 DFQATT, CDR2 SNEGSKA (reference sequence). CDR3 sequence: CSARDSGRQTGELFF. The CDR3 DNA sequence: TGCAGTGCTAGAGATTCCGGGAGACAGACCGGGGAGCTGTTTTTT.

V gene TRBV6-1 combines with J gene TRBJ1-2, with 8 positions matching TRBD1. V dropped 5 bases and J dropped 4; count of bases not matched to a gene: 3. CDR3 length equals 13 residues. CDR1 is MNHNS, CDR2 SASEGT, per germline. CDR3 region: CASSPGGSYGYTF. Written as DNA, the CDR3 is TGTGCCAGCAGTCCAGGGGGCAGCTATGGCTACACCTTC.

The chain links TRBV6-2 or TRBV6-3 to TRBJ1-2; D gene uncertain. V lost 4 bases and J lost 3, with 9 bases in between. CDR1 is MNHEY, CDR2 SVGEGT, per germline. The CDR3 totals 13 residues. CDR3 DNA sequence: TGTGCCAGCAGTTCAGACACCCACTATGGCTACACCTTC. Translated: CASSSDTHYGYTF.

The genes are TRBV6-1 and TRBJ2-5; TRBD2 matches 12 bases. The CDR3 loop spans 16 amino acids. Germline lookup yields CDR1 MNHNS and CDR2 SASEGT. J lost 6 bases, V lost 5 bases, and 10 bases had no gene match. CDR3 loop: CASSPASGRAKKTQYF. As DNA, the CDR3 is TGTGCCAGCAGTCCCGCTAGCGGGAGGGCCAAAAAGACCCAGTACTTC.

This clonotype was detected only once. The CDR3 nucleotides read TGCAGTGCTAGAGATCATAACCTCCGGGGCTATAATTCACCCCTCCACTTT. Its translation: CSARDHNLRGYNSPLHF. The J gene is TRBJ1-6, the V gene TRBV20-1, with D unresolved. Germline-derived CDR1 and CDR2 are DFQATT and SNEGSKA (reference sequence). This CDR3 comprises 17 residues. The V end was cut by 0 bases, the J end by 3 bases, with 15 bases between.

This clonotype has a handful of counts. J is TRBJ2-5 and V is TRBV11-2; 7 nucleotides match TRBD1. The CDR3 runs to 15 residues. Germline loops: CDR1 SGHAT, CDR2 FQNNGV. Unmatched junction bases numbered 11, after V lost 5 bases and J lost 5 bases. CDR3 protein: CASSAVGRGKETQYF. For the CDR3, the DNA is TGTGCCAGCAGCGCCGTCGGCAGGGGGAAGGAGACCCAGTACTTC.

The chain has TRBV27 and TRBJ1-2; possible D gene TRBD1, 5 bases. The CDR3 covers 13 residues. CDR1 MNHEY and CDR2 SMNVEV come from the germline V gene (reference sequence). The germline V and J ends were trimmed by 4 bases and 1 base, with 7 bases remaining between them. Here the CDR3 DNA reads TGTGCCAGCAGTTCAGGGAGTAACTATGGCTACACCTTC. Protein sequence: CASSSGSNYGYTF.

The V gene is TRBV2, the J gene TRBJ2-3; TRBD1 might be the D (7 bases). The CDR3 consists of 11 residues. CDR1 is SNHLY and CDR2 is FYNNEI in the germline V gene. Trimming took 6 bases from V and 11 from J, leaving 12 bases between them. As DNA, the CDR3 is TGTGCCAGCAGCCAGGGGGGAATGCAGTATTTT. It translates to CASSQGGMQYF.

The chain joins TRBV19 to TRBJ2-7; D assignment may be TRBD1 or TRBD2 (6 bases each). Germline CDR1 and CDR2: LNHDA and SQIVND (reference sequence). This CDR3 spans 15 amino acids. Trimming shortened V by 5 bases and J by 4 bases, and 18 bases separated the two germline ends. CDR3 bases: TGTGCCAGTAGTCGTACAGGGTGGGACTCGTACGAGCAGTACTTC. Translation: CASSRTGWDSYEQYF.

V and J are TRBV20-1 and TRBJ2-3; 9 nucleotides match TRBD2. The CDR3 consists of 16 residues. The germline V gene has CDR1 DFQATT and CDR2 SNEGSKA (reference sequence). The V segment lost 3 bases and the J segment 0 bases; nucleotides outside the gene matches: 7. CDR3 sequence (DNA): TGCAGTGCTAGTAAGCGGGAGGTATTTAGCACAGATACGCAGTATTTT. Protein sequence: CSASKREVFSTDTQYF.

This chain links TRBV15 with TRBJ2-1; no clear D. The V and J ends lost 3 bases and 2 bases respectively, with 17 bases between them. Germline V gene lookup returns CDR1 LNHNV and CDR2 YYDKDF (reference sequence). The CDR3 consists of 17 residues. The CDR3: CATSSSKSGDAYNEQFF. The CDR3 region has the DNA TGTGCCACCAGCAGTAGTAAATCAGGTGATGCCTACAATGAGCAGTTCTTC.

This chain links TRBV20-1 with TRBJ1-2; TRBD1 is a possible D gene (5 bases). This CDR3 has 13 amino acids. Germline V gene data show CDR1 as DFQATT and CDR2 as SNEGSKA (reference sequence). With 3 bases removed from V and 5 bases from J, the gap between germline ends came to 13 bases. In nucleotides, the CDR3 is TGCAGTGCTAGGGCAGGGAAGCTGTATGGCTACACCTTC. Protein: CSARAGKLYGYTF.